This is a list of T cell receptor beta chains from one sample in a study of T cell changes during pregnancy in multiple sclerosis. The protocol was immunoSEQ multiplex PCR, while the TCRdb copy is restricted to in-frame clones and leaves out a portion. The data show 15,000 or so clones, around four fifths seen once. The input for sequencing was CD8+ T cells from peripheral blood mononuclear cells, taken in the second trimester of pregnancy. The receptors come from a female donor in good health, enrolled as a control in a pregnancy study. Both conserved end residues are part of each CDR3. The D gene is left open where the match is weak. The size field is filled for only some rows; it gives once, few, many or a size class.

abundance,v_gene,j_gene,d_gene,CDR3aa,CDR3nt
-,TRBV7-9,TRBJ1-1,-,CASSFGHTTEAFF,TGTGCCAGCAGCTTTGGACACACGACTGAAGCTTTCTTT
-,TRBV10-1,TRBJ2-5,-,CASGNGQIHQETQYF,TGCGCCAGCGGAAACGGACAGATCCACCAAGAGACCCAGTACTTC
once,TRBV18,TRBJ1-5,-,CASSPARYSNQPQHF,TGTGCCAGCTCACCAGCCAGATATAGCAATCAGCCCCAGCATTTT
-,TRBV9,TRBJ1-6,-,CASSVNQNNSPLHF,TGTGCCAGCAGCGTAAACCAGAATAATTCACCCCTCCACTTT
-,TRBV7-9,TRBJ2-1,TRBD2,CASSSLTSGGLSSYNEQFF,TGTGCCAGCAGCTCCCTGACTAGCGGGGGGCTTAGCTCCTACAATGAGCAGTTCTTC
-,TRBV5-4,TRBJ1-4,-,CASSLAGEKLFF,TGTGCCAGCAGCTTGGCCGGTGAAAAACTGTTTTTT
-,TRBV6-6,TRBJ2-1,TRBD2,CASTHEGRVFDEQFF,TGTGCCAGCACCCACGAAGGGAGGGTTTTCGATGAGCAGTTCTTC
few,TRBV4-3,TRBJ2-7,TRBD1,CASSQEDQGVNYEQYF,TGCGCCAGCAGCCAAGAGGACCAGGGGGTGAACTACGAGCAGTACTTC
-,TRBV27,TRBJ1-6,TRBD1,CASSSGQGNSPLHF,TGTGCCAGCAGTTCCGGACAGGGTAATTCACCCCTCCACTTT
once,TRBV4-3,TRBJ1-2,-,CASSQVTGSYGYTF,TGCGCCAGCAGCCAAGTAACAGGGAGCTATGGCTACACCTTC
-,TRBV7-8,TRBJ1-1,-,CASSLETVAEAFF,TGTGCCAGCAGCTTAGAGACAGTGGCTGAAGCTTTCTTT
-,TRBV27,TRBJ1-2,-,CASSLSGSYYGYTF,TGTGCCAGCAGTTTATCAGGTAGCTACTATGGCTACACCTTC
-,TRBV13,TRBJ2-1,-,CASSSGVSYNEQFF,TGTGCCAGCAGCTCGGGGGTCTCCTACAATGAGCAGTTCTTC
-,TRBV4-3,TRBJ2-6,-,CASSQDGQSGANVLTF,TGCGCCAGCAGCCAAGATGGGCAATCTGGGGCCAACGTCCTGACTTTC
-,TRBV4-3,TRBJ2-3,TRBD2,CASSQDYKRGGPDTQYF,TGCGCCAGCAGCCAAGATTATAAGCGGGGGGGCCCAGATACGCAGTATTTT
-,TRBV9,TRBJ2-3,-,CASSVGAGSTDTQYF,TGTGCCAGCAGCGTAGGGGCCGGTAGCACAGATACGCAGTATTTT
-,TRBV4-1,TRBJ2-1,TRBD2,CASSQDRGDNEQFF,TGCGCCAGCAGCCAAGACCGGGGGGACAATGAGCAGTTCTTC
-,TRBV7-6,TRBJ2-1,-,CASAGGGGTEGGRSYNEQFF,TGTGCCAGCGCAGGAGGGGGCGGGACCGAGGGGGGCCGGTCCTACAATGAGCAGTTCTTC